One and the same sample provided the 26 T cell receptor beta chains below, sequenced in a study of cytomegalovirus exposure and HLA in healthy donors. Researchers ran the PCR with 60 Vbeta and 13 Jbeta primers. This table comes from immunoSEQ multiplex PCR, and its TCRdb copy is limited to in-frame clones, with some not included. The data contain over 150,000 clones, 60% to 80% of them seen just once; the ten biggest clones take up about 3%. The specimen was PBMCs. The receptors were sampled from a woman younger than 45 in good health and CMV-seropositive.

CDR3 DNA sequence: TGTGCCAGCAGCGTAGCCTCGGCAACTAATGAAAAACTGTTTTTT. Translating gives CASSVASATNEKLFF. The gene calls are TRBV9 and TRBJ1-4, with D unresolved. CDR3 length: 15 residues. Germline assignment: CDR1 SGDLS and CDR2 YYNGEE. The V end lost 0 bases, the J end lost 0 bases, and 6 bases lay between the germline ends.

This chain connects TRBV28 to TRBJ1-1, with D unresolved. This CDR3 contains 14 residues. Germline V gene sequence: CDR1 MDHEN, CDR2 SYDVKM. Deletions cut 6 bases from V and 7 bases from J, with 18 bases between. CDR3 nucleotides: TGTGCCAGCAGCCAAGATGCGGCGAGTCTTGAAGCTTTCTTT. It encodes CASSQDAASLEAFF.

The chain uses TRBV7-9 and TRBJ2-7, with 13 bases fitting TRBD2. The length of the CDR3 is 15 residues. From germline, CDR1 is SEHNR and CDR2 FQNEAQ (reference sequence). The trim removed 5 bases at V and 2 bases at J, leaving 3 bases unmatched. CDR3 residues: CASSAGTSGAYEQYF. In DNA, the CDR3 is TGTGCCAGCAGCGCCGGGACTAGCGGGGCCTACGAGCAGTACTTC.

The chain employs TRBV7-2 and TRBJ1-5; perhaps TRBD1 as D (5 bases). In germline, CDR1 is SGHTA, CDR2 FQGNSA. The CDR3 consists of 14 residues. V dropped 3 bases and J dropped 4 bases, with 10 bases sitting between them. The DNA of the CDR3 is TGTGCCAGCAGCTTCCGCCAGGGTAATCAGCCCCAGCATTTT. Translation gives CASSFRQGNQPQHF.

The chain employs TRBV27 and TRBJ1-1; 7 bases map to TRBD1. The CDR3 covers 16 residues. Trimming removed 2 bases from V and 5 bases from J; junction bases left unmatched: 11. Germline lookup yields CDR1 MNHEY and CDR2 SMNVEV (reference sequence). The DNA for the CDR3 is TGTGCCAGCAGTTTAAGTCCCCGATCAGGGGGGACTGAAGCTTTCTTT. Translation: CASSLSPRSGGTEAFF.

This sequence joins TRBV28 and TRBJ1-1; D is undetermined. The germline V and J ends were trimmed by 8 bases and 6 bases, with 19 bases remaining between them. This CDR3 contains 14 residues. Per germline, CDR1 MDHEN and CDR2 SYDVKM. The CDR3 DNA is TGTGCCAGCTCGGCCTTAAGGGAGGCTGCTGAAGCTTTCTTT. It translates to CASSALREAAEAFF.

The CDR3 loop reads CASRRGQGWVDEQYF. In DNA, the CDR3 is TGTGCCAGCAGGAGGGGGCAGGGATGGGTCGACGAGCAGTACTTC. The chain employs TRBV6-5 and TRBJ2-7; TRBD1 agrees at 7 bases. V dropped 6 bases and J dropped 5; count of bases not matched to a gene: 13. Germline V lookup: CDR1 MNHEY, CDR2 SVGAGI. This CDR3 is built from 15 residues.

This chain connects TRBV27 to TRBJ2-2; D remains ambiguous. CDR3 length equals 14 residues. The V gene's germline CDR1 is MNHEY and CDR2 SMNVEV (reference sequence). Trimming removed 3 bases at V and 2 bases at J, with 7 bases between. CDR3 sequence (DNA): TGTGCCAGCAGTTTTACTATTAACACCGGGGAGCTGTTTTTT. Translating gives CASSFTINTGELFF.

This clone was counted only a few times. The gene calls are TRBV5-1 and TRBJ1-6, with 9 positions matching TRBD1. The trim removed 1 base at V and 5 bases at J, leaving 4 bases unmatched. The CDR3 totals 16 residues. Germline CDR1 is SGHRS and CDR2 is YFSETQ. CDR3: CASSLTGGADNSPLHF. The CDR3 DNA sequence: TGCGCCAGCAGCTTGACAGGGGGCGCCGATAATTCACCCCTCCACTTT.

CDR3 in amino acids: CASSSYQETQYF. As DNA, the CDR3 is TGTGCCAGCAGCTCCTACCAAGAGACCCAGTACTTC. V is TRBV7-2 and J is TRBJ2-5, with D hard to call. Germline values: CDR1 SGHTA, CDR2 FQGNSA. The CDR3 sequence is 12 residues long. The ends were cut back, 4 bases at V and 0 bases at J, with 3 bases in the middle.

The V call is TRBV5-8, the J call TRBJ2-5, with D possibly TRBD2 on 6 matching bases. This CDR3 has 14 residues. Trimming shortened V by 3 bases and J by 3 bases, and 12 bases separated the two germline ends. In germline, CDR1 is SGHTS, CDR2 YDEGEE. The CDR3 nucleotides are TGTGCCAGCAGCTCGTCGGGACTCAAAGAGACCCAGTACTTC. Translated: CASSSSGLKETQYF.

The chain employs TRBV7-2 and TRBJ2-7; D uncertain. In germline, CDR1 is SGHTA, CDR2 FQGNSA. Trimming removed 2 bases at V and 0 bases at J, with 8 bases between. The CDR3 is 14 amino acids. CDR3 DNA: TGTGCCAGCAGCTTAAGCGAGATCTCCTACGAGCAGTACTTC. Residues: CASSLSEISYEQYF. Full variable domain (missing parts from reference TRBV7-2 and TRBJ2-7): GAGVSQSPSNKVTEKGKDVELRCDPISGHTALYWYRQSLGQGLEFLIYFQGNSAPDKSGLPSDRFSAERTGGSVSTLTIQRTQQEDSAVYLCASSLSEISYEQYFGPGTRLTVT.

The chain uses TRBV19 and TRBJ2-1; D is uncertain. The CDR3 spans 13 residues. Germline CDR1 reads LNHDA; CDR2 reads SQIVND (reference sequence). The V gene lost 3 bases and the J gene lost 3 bases, with 6 bases spanning the gap. The CDR3 sequence: CASSMSSYNEQFF. The CDR3, as DNA: TGTGCCAGTAGTATGAGTAGCTACAATGAGCAGTTCTTC.

The CDR3 loop reads CASSQDRAGVYEQYF. Here the CDR3 DNA reads TGCGCCAGCAGCCAAGATCGGGCAGGGGTCTACGAGCAGTACTTC. The rearrangement joins TRBV4-1 to TRBJ2-7; D might be TRBD1 (6 bases). Germline loops: CDR1 MGHRA, CDR2 YSYEKL. Deletions cut 0 bases from V and 3 bases from J, with 12 bases between. The CDR3 length is 15 residues.

The chain uses TRBV19 and TRBJ1-5; no definite D call. Deletions cut 3 bases from V and 5 bases from J, with 5 bases between. The CDR3 runs 12 residues. Germline values: CDR1 LNHDA, CDR2 SQIVND (reference sequence). The CDR3, as DNA: TGTGCCAGTAGTATTGGAGATCAGCCCCAGCATTTT. Protein sequence: CASSIGDQPQHF.

This chain links TRBV28 with TRBJ1-2; tentative D call: TRBD1 (6 bases). V was clipped by 6 bases and J by 9 bases, with 17 bases between them. The V gene's germline CDR1 is MDHEN and CDR2 SYDVKM. This CDR3 region has 13 residues. In DNA form, the CDR3 reads TGTGCCAGCAGCCTGAACAGGGACGGAAGCTACACCTTC. Protein sequence: CASSLNRDGSYTF.

The chain couples TRBV11-3 to TRBJ2-5; D is possibly TRBD1 (6 bases). Germline V gene data show CDR1 as SGHNT and CDR2 as YENEEA. V lost 5 bases and J 6 bases, leaving 13 bases between the germline ends. CDR3 length: 13 amino acids. CDR3 coding DNA: TGTGCCAGCAGCCCACAGGGTGAGAAGACCCAGTACTTC. It codes for CASSPQGEKTQYF.

This clone appeared once. The genes are TRBV5-6 and TRBJ2-7; tentative D call: TRBD2 (6 bases). The CDR3 runs to 14 residues. The germline gives CDR1 SGHDT, CDR2 YYEEEE. The germline V and J ends were trimmed by 0 bases and 3 bases, with 10 bases remaining between them. The CDR3 loop reads CASSLDRRGYEQYF. CDR3 sequence (DNA): TGTGCCAGCAGCTTGGATAGGCGGGGCTACGAGCAGTACTTC.

The chain joins TRBV4-2 to TRBJ2-7; 8 bases fit TRBD2. The V and J ends lost 1 base and 2 bases, in that order; junction bases with no gene match: 4. The CDR3 has 15 residues. CDR1 is LGHNA, CDR2 YNFKEQ, per germline. The CDR3 nucleotides are TGTGCCAGCAGCCAAGGAGCTAGCGGGCCCTACGAGCAGTACTTC. Translated: CASSQGASGPYEQYF.

This clone was recorded a few times. The genes are TRBV10-1 and TRBJ2-2; TRBD2 might be the D (6 bases). The CDR3 has 16 residues. Trimming took off 0 bases at V and 2 bases at J, with 10 bases between the two ends. CDR1 and CDR2 (germline): WNHNN, SYGVQD (reference sequence). The CDR3 loop is CASSESGGTNTGELFF. For the CDR3, the DNA is TGCGCCAGCAGTGAGTCGGGCGGGACCAACACCGGGGAGCTGTTTTTT.

This chain joins TRBV28 and TRBJ2-1; a possible D gene is TRBD2 (6 bases). This CDR3 region has 15 residues. CDR1 is MDHEN, CDR2 SYDVKM, per germline. The V end lost 5 bases, the J end lost 4 bases, and 15 bases lay between the germline ends. This chain's CDR3 is CASSPPGGVYNEQFF. As DNA, the CDR3 is TGTGCCAGCAGTCCCCCGGGCGGGGTATACAATGAGCAGTTCTTC.

The V and J genes are TRBV4-1 and TRBJ1-4, with D possibly being TRBD1 (6 bases). The CDR3 has 16 residues. Trimming removed 5 bases at V and 3 bases at J, with 16 bases between. Germline CDR1 is MGHRA and CDR2 is YSYEKL. The DNA of the CDR3 is TGCGCCAGCAGCTCCGACCCGGGACACCCTAATGAAAAACTGTTTTTT. It is translated as CASSSDPGHPNEKLFF.

The V call is TRBV27, the J call TRBJ2-1, with TRBD1 matching 9 bases. Germline lookup yields CDR1 MNHEY and CDR2 SMNVEV (reference sequence). The length of the CDR3 is 18 residues. V was clipped by 2 bases and J by 3 bases; unmatched bases: 11. CDR3 loop: CASSLGQGLDYYYNEQFF. CDR3 DNA: TGTGCCAGCAGTTTAGGACAGGGGTTGGACTACTACTACAATGAGCAGTTCTTC.

The table lists this clone with a count of one. The chain recombines TRBV7-9 with TRBJ2-1; 9 bases fit TRBD2. CDR3 length: 17 residues. J lost 0 bases, V lost 5 bases, and 8 bases had no gene match. Germline V lookup: CDR1 SEHNR, CDR2 FQNEAQ (reference sequence). The CDR3, as DNA: TGTGCCAGCAGCCCCTTAGCGGGAGCGAGCTCCTACAATGAGCAGTTCTTC. This sequence encodes CASSPLAGASSYNEQFF.

The chain has TRBV19 and TRBJ1-1, with D perhaps TRBD1 (5 bases). Germline CDR1 reads LNHDA; CDR2 reads SQIVND (reference sequence). Trimming left V 4 bases short and J 2 bases short, with 8 bases between. The CDR3 has 13 residues. CDR3 loop: CASSRGGNTEAFF. CDR3 sequence (DNA): TGTGCCAGTAGTAGGGGCGGTAACACTGAAGCTTTCTTT. Combining the CDR3 with reference TRBV19 and TRBJ1-1 gives the whole variable domain DGGITQSPKYLFRKEGQNVTLSCEQNLNHDAMYWYRQDPGQGLRLIYYSQIVNDFQKGDIAEGYSVSREKKESFPLTVTSAQKNPTAFYLCASSRGGNTEAFFGQGTRLTVV.

On this clone: Relative to the germline gene, one junction end is altered; a read error may explain this. The genes are TRBV2 and TRBJ1-3; D is undetermined. CDR1 is SNHLY and CDR2 is FYNNEI in the germline V gene. The CDR3 is made up of 14 amino acids. CDR3 residues: CASNEHQSGNTIYF. The CDR3 coding sequence is TGTGCCAGCAATGAACATCAATCTGGAAACACCATATATTTT.